The sample holds one count of the clone carrying this T cell receptor beta chain. CDR1 and CDR2 from the germline V gene are SGHNT and YYREEE (reference sequence). V shed 1 base and J shed 5 bases, with 14 bases lying between them. This CDR3 contains 15 residues. This specimen belongs to a study of cytomegalovirus exposure and HLA in healthy donors. It was with 60 Vbeta and 13 Jbeta primers that the PCR ran. The method was immunoSEQ multiplex PCR; TCRdb's version includes in-frame clones alone and lacks a portion of them. The sample has around 110,000 clones, roughly 70% seen once. Sequenced sample: PBMCs. The TCR was taken from a man aged 25 to 40 in good health and CMV-seropositive. V and J are TRBV5-4 and TRBJ2-3; possible D gene TRBD2, 7 bases. CDR3: CASSLRGEGRDTQYF. The CDR3 nucleotides read TGTGCCAGCAGCTTGAGGGGGGAGGGTAGAGATACGCAGTATTTT.